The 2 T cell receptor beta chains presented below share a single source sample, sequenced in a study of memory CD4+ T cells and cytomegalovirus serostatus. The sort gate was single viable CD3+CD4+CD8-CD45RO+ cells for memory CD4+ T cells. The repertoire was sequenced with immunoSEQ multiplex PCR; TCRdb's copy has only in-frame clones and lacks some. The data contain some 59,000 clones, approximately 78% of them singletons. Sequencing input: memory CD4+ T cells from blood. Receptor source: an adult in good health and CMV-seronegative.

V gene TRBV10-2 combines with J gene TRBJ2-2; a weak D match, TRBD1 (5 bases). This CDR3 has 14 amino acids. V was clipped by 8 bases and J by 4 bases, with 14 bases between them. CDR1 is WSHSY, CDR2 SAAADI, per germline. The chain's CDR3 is CASGEGRVTGELFF. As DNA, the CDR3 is TGCGCCAGCGGAGAAGGCAGGGTCACCGGGGAGCTGTTTTTT.

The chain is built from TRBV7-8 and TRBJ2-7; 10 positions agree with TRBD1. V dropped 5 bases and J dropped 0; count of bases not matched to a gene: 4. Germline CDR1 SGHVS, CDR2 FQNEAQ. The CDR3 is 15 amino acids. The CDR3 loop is CASSDDRGPSYEQYF. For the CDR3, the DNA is TGTGCCAGCAGCGACGACAGGGGGCCCTCCTACGAGCAGTACTTC.